This entry is about one T cell receptor beta chain. PCR employed 60 Vbeta and 13 Jbeta primers. The data were produced by immunoSEQ multiplex PCR, yet TCRdb's version contains in-frame clones alone and is incomplete. The table shows 90,000 or so clones, with roughly 69% occurring only once. The sample belongs to a study of cytomegalovirus exposure and HLA in healthy donors. Turning to the study itself: HLA-typed donors contributed around 82 million unique TCRs, which were held in an early data release.

The V segment lost 3 bases and the J segment 2 bases; nucleotides outside the gene matches: 4. The CDR3 runs 15 residues. Germline V lookup: CDR1 MNHEY, CDR2 SMNVEV (reference sequence). The specimen was PBMCs. The chain joins TRBV27 to TRBJ1-5; 7 nucleotides align to TRBD1. The origin of this receptor is a middle-aged man in good health and CMV-seronegative. The CDR3 sequence is CASSFGGGGNQPQHF. The DNA for the CDR3 is TGTGCCAGCAGTTTTGGAGGGGGCGGCAATCAGCCCCAGCATTTT.